This T cell receptor beta chain was profiled in a study of shared clonotypes between healthy human individuals. About the research overall: A few men and a couple of women, aged 18 to 49, were donors.

The table came from immunoSEQ multiplex PCR; TCRdb's copy has only in-frame clones and leaves some out. Counted here are roughly 2 million clones, around 95% occurring once; the ten biggest clones make up roughly 0.13%. The CDR3 totals 16 residues. Germline values: CDR1 KGHSH, CDR2 LQKENI. V was shortened by 3 bases and J by 2 bases, with 16 bases between the two germline ends. The rearrangement links TRBV18 to TRBJ1-2, with D tentatively TRBD1 (6 bases). Sequences were obtained from naive CD4+ T cells sorted from blood. As to subset: CD45RA+ positively selected. This TCR was recovered from a man between 18 and 29 years old in good health. CDR3 in DNA: TGTGCCAGCTCACCTTGGGATGGACAGTTAAACTATGGCTACACCTTC. Amino acid sequence: CASSPWDGQLNYGYTF.